The present T cell receptor beta chain was sequenced within a study of blood T cells in healthy people across ages. A J-beta primer mix and a sample-barcoded 5' primer were used in a second PCR of roughly 6 to 11 cycles. TCRdb reanalysed the 5' RACE reads using MiXCR and keeps one entry per CDR3 protein. The data hold 710,000 or so distinct CDR3 sequences, with approximately 21% observed a single time. The V end lost 0 bases, the J end lost 0 bases, and 6 bases lay between the germline ends. The CDR3 runs 15 residues. Germline loops: CDR1 SGHRS, CDR2 YFSETQ. This clonotype was detected many times. The V call is TRBV5-1, the J call TRBJ2-2; no firm D call. This clonotype was obtained from a man aged 65 to 79 in good health. The specimen was blood. In nucleotides, the CDR3 is TGCGCCAGCAGCTTGGGTGACACGAACACCGGGGAGCTGTTTTTT. Translated, it gives CASSLGDTNTGELFF.